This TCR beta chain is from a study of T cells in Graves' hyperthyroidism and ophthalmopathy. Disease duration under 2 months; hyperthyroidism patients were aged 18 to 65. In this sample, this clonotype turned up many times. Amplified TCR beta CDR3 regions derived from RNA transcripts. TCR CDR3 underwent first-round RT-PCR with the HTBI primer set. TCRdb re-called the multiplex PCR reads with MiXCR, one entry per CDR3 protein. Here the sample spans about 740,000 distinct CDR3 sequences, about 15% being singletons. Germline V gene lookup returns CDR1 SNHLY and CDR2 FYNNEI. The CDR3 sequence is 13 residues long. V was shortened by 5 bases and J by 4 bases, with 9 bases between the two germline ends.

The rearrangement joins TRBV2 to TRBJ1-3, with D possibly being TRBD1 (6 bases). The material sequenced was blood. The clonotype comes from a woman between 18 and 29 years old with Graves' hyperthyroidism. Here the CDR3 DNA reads TGTGCCAGCAGTAACACAGGGGGAAACACCATATATTTT. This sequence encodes CASSNTGGNTIYF. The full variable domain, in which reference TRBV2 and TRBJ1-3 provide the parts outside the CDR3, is EPEVTQTPSHQVTQMGQEVILRCVPISNHLYFYWYRQILGQKVEFLVSFYNNEISEKSEIFDDQFSVERPDGSNFTLKIRSTKLEDSAMYFCASSNTGGNTIYFGEGSWLTVV.